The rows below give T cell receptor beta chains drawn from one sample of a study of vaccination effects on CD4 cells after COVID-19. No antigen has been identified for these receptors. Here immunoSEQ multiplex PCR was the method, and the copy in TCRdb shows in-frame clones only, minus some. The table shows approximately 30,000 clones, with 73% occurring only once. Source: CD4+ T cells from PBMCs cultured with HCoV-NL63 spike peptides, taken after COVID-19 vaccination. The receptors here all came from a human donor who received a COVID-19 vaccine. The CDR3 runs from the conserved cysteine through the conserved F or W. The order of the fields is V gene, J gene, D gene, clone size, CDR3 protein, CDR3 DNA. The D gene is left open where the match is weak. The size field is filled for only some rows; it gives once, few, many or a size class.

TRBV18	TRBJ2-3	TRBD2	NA	CASSPGGPAGTDTQYF	TGTGCCAGCTCTCCGGGGGGGCCTGCGGGCACAGATACGCAGTATTTT
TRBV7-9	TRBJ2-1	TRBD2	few	CASSLRGGERNYNEQFF	TGTGCCAGCAGCCTCCGTGGGGGGGAGAGAAACTACAATGAGCAGTTCTTC
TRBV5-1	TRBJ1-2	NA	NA	CASSPLPGDHYGYTF	TGCGCCAGCAGTCCCTTGCCAGGGGACCACTATGGCTACACCTTC
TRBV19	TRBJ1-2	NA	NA	CASSIVVDRGDGYTF	TGTGCCAGTAGTATTGTGGTTGACCGAGGGGATGGCTACACCTTC
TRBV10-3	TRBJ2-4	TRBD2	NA	CATSLAGGNIQYF	TGTGCCACCTCACTAGCGGGAGGGAACATTCAGTACTTC
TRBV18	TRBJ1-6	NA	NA	CASTDGQYNSPLHF	TGTGCCAGCACTGACGGACAGTATAATTCACCCCTCCACTTT
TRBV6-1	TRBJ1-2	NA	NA	CASSESGGRGGYGYTF	TGTGCCAGCAGTGAAAGCGGGGGCAGGGGTGGCTATGGCTACACCTTC
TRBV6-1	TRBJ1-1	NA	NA	CASSDGGGGTEAFF	TGTGCCAGCAGTGACGGAGGAGGGGGCACTGAAGCTTTCTTT
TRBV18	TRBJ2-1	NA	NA	CASSPRVDGGHNEQFF	TGTGCCAGCTCACCACGGGTCGATGGGGGGCACAATGAGCAGTTCTTC
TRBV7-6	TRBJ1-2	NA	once	CASSLGMNNYGYTF	TGTGCCAGCAGCTTAGGAATGAATAACTATGGCTACACCTTC
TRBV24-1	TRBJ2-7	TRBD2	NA	CATSDGETSGGIYEQYF	TGTGCCACCAGTGACGGAGAGACTAGCGGGGGTATCTACGAGCAGTACTTC
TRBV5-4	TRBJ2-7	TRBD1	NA	CASSSSLGQGGNYEQYF	TGTGCCAGCAGCTCCTCTCTTGGACAGGGAGGAAACTACGAGCAGTACTTC
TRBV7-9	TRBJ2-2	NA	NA	CASSSPGNINGELFF	TGTGCCAGCAGCTCCCCGGGGAACATCAACGGGGAGCTGTTTTTT
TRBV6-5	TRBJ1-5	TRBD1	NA	CASSLQGDQPQHF	TGTGCCAGCAGTCTACAGGGGGATCAGCCCCAGCATTTT
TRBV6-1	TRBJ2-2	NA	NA	CASSEIPDTGELFF	TGTGCCAGCAGTGAAATTCCCGACACCGGGGAGCTGTTTTTT
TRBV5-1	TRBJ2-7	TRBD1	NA	CASSPDPGTGSYEQYF	TGCGCCAGCAGCCCGGACCCCGGGACAGGGTCTTACGAGCAGTACTTC
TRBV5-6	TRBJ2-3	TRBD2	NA	CASSLGISSGGADTQYF	TGTGCCAGCAGCTTGGGTATTTCTAGCGGGGGGGCAGATACGCAGTATTTT
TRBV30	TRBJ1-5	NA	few	CAWTLGGKGGNQPQHF	TGTGCCTGGACCCTGGGGGGGAAAGGGGGCAATCAGCCCCAGCATTTT
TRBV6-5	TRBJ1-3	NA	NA	CASSYSRGGGNTIYF	TGTGCCAGCAGTTACTCCAGGGGAGGTGGAAACACCATATATTTT
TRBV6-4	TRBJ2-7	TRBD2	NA	CASSNQRRSSSGRVSEQYF	TGTGCCAGCTCCAACCAAAGGAGAAGCTCAAGCGGGAGAGTCTCCGAGCAGTACTTC
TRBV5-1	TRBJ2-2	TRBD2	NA	CASSLGGLAGVGTGELFF	TGCGCCAGCAGCTTGGGGGGACTAGCGGGAGTAGGTACCGGGGAGCTGTTTTTT
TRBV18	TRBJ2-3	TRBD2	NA	CASSVSGGSTDTQYF	TGTGCCAGCTCGGTGTCGGGGGGGTCCACAGATACGCAGTATTTT
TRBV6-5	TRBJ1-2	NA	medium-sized	CASRGSANNYGYTF	TGTGCCAGCAGGGGATCCGCCAATAACTATGGCTACACCTTC
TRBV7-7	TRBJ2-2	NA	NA	CASSLGRTIHTGELFF	TGTGCCAGCAGCTTAGGCAGGACTATACACACCGGGGAGCTGTTTTTT
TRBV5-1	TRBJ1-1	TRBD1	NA	CASSSPDRETEAFF	TGCGCCAGCAGCTCTCCGGACAGGGAAACTGAAGCTTTCTTT
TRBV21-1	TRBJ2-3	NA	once	CASSARGSLSTDTQYF	TGTGCCAGCAGCGCCCGGGGTTCATTGAGCACAGATACGCAGTATTTT
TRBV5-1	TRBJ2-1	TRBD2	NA	CASSPVGGTGGTPEQFF	TGCGCCAGCAGCCCTGTAGGCGGAACCGGGGGGACCCCTGAGCAGTTCTTC
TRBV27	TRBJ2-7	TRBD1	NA	CASSYKTGQPSYEQYF	TGTGCCAGCAGTTATAAGACAGGGCAGCCTTCCTACGAGCAGTACTTC
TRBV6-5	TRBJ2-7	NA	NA	CASSSNRDRGEQYF	TGTGCCAGCAGTTCCAACAGGGATCGTGGCGAGCAGTACTTC
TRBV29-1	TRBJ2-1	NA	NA	CSVEVRSNEQFF	TGCAGCGTTGAAGTACGTTCCAATGAGCAGTTCTTC
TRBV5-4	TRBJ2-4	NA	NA	CASSLPGGQNNKNIQYF	TGTGCCAGCAGCTTGCCGGGCGGTCAAAATAATAAAAACATTCAGTACTTC
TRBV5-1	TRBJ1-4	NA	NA	CASSLGFGEEKLFF	TGCGCCAGCAGCTTAGGGTTTGGGGAGGAAAAACTGTTTTTT
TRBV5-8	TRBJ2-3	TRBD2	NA	CASSFMGLAETDTQYF	TGTGCCAGCAGCTTTATGGGACTAGCGGAGACAGATACGCAGTATTTT
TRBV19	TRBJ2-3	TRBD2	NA	CASSFLAGTRSNTDTQYF	TGTGCCAGTAGTTTCTTAGCCGGGACTAGGTCAAATACAGATACGCAGTATTTT
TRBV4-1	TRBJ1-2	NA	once	CASSREQGGDYGYTF	TGCGCCAGCAGCCGCGAGCAAGGGGGGGACTATGGCTACACCTTC
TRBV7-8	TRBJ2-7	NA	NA	CASTLGGTLYEQYF	TGTGCCAGCACCCTAGGCGGGACCTTGTACGAGCAGTACTTC
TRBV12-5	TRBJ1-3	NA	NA	CASGLNNGNTIYF	TGTGCTAGTGGTTTGAACAACGGAAACACCATATATTTT
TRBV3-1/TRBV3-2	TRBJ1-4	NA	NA	CASSAPREKLFF	TGTGCCAGCAGCGCCCCTAGGGAAAAACTGTTTTTT
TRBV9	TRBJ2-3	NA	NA	CASSVAGTDTQYF	TGTGCCAGCAGCGTAGCGGGCACAGATACGCAGTATTTT
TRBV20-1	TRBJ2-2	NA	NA	CSASSPENTGELFF	TGCAGTGCTAGTTCGCCGGAGAACACCGGGGAGCTGTTTTTT
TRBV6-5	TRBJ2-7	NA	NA	CASRIRTAPGYEQYF	TGTGCCAGCAGGATAAGGACTGCCCCCGGCTACGAGCAGTACTTC
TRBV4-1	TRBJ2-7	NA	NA	CASRRAPGRPYEQYF	TGCGCCAGCAGACGTGCTCCGGGACGCCCCTACGAGCAGTACTTC
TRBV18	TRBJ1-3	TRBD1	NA	CASSPGTAGFSGNTIYF	TGTGCCAGCTCACCCGGGACAGCAGGTTTCTCTGGAAACACCATATATTTT
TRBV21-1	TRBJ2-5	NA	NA	CASSYRGETQYF	TGTGCCAGCAGCTACCGGGGGGAGACCCAGTACTTC
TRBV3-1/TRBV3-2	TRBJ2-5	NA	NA	CASSPSAGETQYF	TGTGCCAGCAGCCCTTCGGCCGGGGAGACCCAGTACTTC
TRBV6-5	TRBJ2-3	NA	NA	CASTAGGDTQYF	TGTGCCAGCACTGCCGGCGGCGATACGCAGTATTTT
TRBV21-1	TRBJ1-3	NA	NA	CASSKGGQGKGNTIYF	TGTGCCAGCAGCAAAGGGGGACAGGGTAAAGGAAACACCATATATTTT
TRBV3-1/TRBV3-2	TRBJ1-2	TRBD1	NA	CASRQGGLTNYGYTF	TGTGCCAGCAGGCAGGGGGGACTCACGAACTATGGCTACACCTTC
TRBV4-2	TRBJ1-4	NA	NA	CASSQVGVGATNEKLFF	TGTGCCAGCAGCCAAGTTGGAGTTGGGGCAACTAATGAAAAACTGTTTTTT
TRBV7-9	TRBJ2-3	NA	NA	CASSWTAIRTDTQYF	TGTGCCAGCAGCTGGACAGCTATCCGCACAGATACGCAGTATTTT
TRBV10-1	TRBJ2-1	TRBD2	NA	CASSPGLETEQFF	TGCGCCAGCAGCCCGGGACTAGAGACTGAGCAGTTCTTC
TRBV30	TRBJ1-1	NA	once	CAWNRGNTEAFF	TGTGCCTGGAATCGGGGGAACACTGAAGCTTTCTTT
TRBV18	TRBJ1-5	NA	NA	CASSPDRDQPQHF	TGTGCCAGCTCACCCGACCGAGATCAGCCCCAGCATTTT
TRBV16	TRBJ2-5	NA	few	CASSQFDWEETQYF	TGTGCCAGCAGCCAATTCGACTGGGAAGAGACCCAGTACTTC
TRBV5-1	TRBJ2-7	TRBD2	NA	CASSREGTVSYEQYF	TGCGCCAGCAGCCGGGAGGGGACCGTTTCCTACGAGCAGTACTTC
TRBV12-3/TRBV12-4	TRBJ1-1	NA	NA	CASTIAGSTEAFF	TGTGCCAGCACCATTGCCGGTTCCACTGAAGCTTTCTTT
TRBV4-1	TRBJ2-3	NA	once	CASSQESAGFVQNTQYF	TGCGCCAGCAGCCAAGAAAGCGCAGGGTTCGTACAAAATACGCAGTATTTT
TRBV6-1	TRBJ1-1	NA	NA	CASSEAYTEAFF	TGTGCCAGCAGTGAAGCGTACACTGAAGCTTTCTTT
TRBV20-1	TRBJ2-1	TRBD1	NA	CSPLGGHEQFF	TGCAGTCCCTTAGGGGGCCATGAGCAGTTCTTC